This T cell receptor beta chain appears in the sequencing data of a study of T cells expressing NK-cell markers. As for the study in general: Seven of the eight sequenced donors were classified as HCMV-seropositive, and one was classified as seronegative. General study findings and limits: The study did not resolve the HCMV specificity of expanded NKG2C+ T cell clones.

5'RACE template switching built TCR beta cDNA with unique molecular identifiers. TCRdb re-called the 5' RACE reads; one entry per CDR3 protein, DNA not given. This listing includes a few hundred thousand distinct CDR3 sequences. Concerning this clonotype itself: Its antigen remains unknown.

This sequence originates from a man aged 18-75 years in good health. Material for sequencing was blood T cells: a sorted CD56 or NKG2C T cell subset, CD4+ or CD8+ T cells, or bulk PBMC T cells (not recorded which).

The chain's CDR3 is CASSPHLDRANTEAFF. The V call is TRBV5-1, the J call TRBJ1-1; TCRdb's D gene call, TRBD1, goes unchecked for lack of DNA. CDR3 length: 16 amino acids. CDR1 is SGHRS and CDR2 is YFSETQ in the germline V gene. The whole variable domain, filled in from reference TRBV5-1 and TRBJ1-1, reads KAGVTQTPRYLIKTRGQQVTLSCSPISGHRSVSWYQQTPGQGLQFLFEYFSETQRNKGNFPGRFSGRQFSNSRSEMNVSTLELGDSALYLCASSPHLDRANTEAFFGQGTRLTVV.